The 5 T cell receptor beta chains presented below share a single source sample, sequenced in a study of Graves' ophthalmopathy and Graves' hyperthyroidism. From RNA, the CDR3 regions of TCR beta chains were amplified and sequenced. Following a first-round RT-PCR that used HTBI primers, a second-round multiplex PCR was carried out. TCRdb analysed the multiplex PCR reads with MiXCR anew, one entry per CDR3 protein. The table has 200,000 to 250,000 distinct CDR3 sequences, under 25% seen once; the top ten hold about 40%. Sequenced: peripheral blood. The receptor source for this set is a woman aged 50 to 60 with Graves' ophthalmopathy.

This clonotype occurred many times. The V call is TRBV27, the J call TRBJ2-7; tentatively, D is TRBD2 (5 bases). The CDR3 contains 17 residues. The germline gives CDR1 MNHEY, CDR2 SMNVEV (reference sequence). V lost 4 bases, J lost 3 bases, and 22 bases lay in between. This CDR3 is CASSSNFAVERRYEQYF. The DNA of the CDR3 is TGTGCCAGCAGTTCCAACTTCGCTGTCGAGCGGCGCTACGAGCAGTACTTC.

A few counts support this clonotype. Lacking the conserved final phenylalanine or tryptophan, this CDR3 likely reflects a read error. The chain combines TRBV30 with TRBJ1-5; TRBD1 aligns across 8 bases. The CDR3 extends over 18 amino acids. Trimming removed 0 bases from V and 4 bases from J; junction bases left unmatched: 14. Germline values: CDR1 GTSNPN, CDR2 SVGIG (reference sequence). The CDR3 region is CAWSVHRVGTGPNQPQHL. CDR3 DNA: TGTGCCTGGAGTGTACATCGGGTTGGGACAGGACCTAATCAGCCCCAGCATCTT.

This clonotype appeared many times. V is TRBV6-1 and J is TRBJ1-1, with unresolved D. Germline-derived CDR1 and CDR2 are MNHNS and SASEGT. Trimming stripped 1 base from V and 2 bases from J, with 11 bases between. This CDR3 has 15 amino acids. For the CDR3, the DNA is TGTGCCAGCAGTGAAGGCTCTGGTATTAACACTGAAGCTTTCTTT. Translating it yields CASSEGSGINTEAFF.

This chain connects TRBV2 to TRBJ2-5; D gene unclear. Germline V gene sequence: CDR1 SNHLY, CDR2 FYNNEI. The CDR3 loop spans 13 amino acids. Between the trimmed V and J ends, which lost 6 bases and 3 bases, there was a span of 11 bases. CDR3 nucleotide sequence: TGTGCCAGCAGCCCCGGATCAAAAGAGACCCAGTACTTC. Translating gives CASSPGSKETQYF. The whole variable domain, remainder taken from reference TRBV2 and TRBJ2-5, is EPEVTQTPSHQVTQMGQEVILRCVPISNHLYFYWYRQILGQKVEFLVSFYNNEISEKSEIFDDQFSVERPDGSNFTLKIRSTKLEDSAMYFCASSPGSKETQYFGPGTRLLVL.

The chain uses TRBV6-2 or TRBV6-3 and TRBJ2-7, with D possibly called TRBD1 or TRBD2 (7 bases each). With 0 bases removed from V and 4 bases from J, the gap between germline ends came to 16 bases. This CDR3 region has 16 residues. CDR1 MNHEY and CDR2 SVGEGT come from the germline V gene. The CDR3 spells CASSYSRSRGGYEQYF. CDR3 in DNA: TGTGCCAGCAGTTACTCGCGGAGCAGGGGGGGTTACGAGCAGTACTTC.